This T cell receptor beta chain came from a study of beta chain features in type 1 diabetes. This clone occurred a few times. Expressed TCRB transcripts were sequenced after all isolated RNA was converted to cDNA. Profiling relied on immunoSEQ multiplex PCR, and the TCRdb table lists in-frame clones only, not all of them. The sample includes about 360,000 clones, roughly 13% of them seen just once. Trimming removed 2 bases at V and 0 bases at J, with 11 bases between. CDR1 and CDR2 from the germline V gene are GTSNPN and SVGIG (reference sequence). CDR3 size: 15 residues. Sequenced material: naive CD4+ T cells from blood. The V and J genes are TRBV30 and TRBJ1-3; D remains ambiguous. The sequence derives from a man younger than 30 in good health. The CDR3 DNA follows: TGTGCCTGGAGTTTGTACAGCCGCTCTGGAAACACCATATATTTT. Its translation is CAWSLYSRSGNTIYF.